These 17 T cell receptor beta chains were all obtained from the same sample, sequenced in a study of vaccination and CD4 T cells after COVID-19. Sequencing of cultured CD4+ T cell DNA used the Oncomine TCR Beta short-read assay. TCRdb redid the calling of the PCR reads with MiXCR, one entry per CDR3 protein. The sample has fewer than 20,000 distinct CDR3 sequences, 44% seen once; the top ten hold 17%. No antigen has been identified for these receptors. Time point: late sampling 161 to 241 days after vaccination in a few convalescent patients. The treatment here: 10-day PBMC culture with coronavirus spike peptide pools or control peptides (ViraFEST assay). The starting material was CD4+ T cells from blood, cultured in vitro, obtained about 7 months after SARS-CoV-2 vaccination. Receptor source: a human donor who had recovered from COVID-19.

The CDR3 region has the DNA TGTGCCAGCAGTCGCAAGACTAGCGGGAAGAACGAGCAGTACTTC. Translation gives CASSRKTSGKNEQYF. The genes are TRBV6-2 or TRBV6-3 and TRBJ2-7, with TRBD2 matching 11 bases. CDR3 length equals 15 residues. The V segment lost 5 bases and the J segment 5 bases; nucleotides outside the gene matches: 8. The V gene's germline CDR1 is MNHEY and CDR2 SVGEGT.

This clonotype was observed a few times. CDR3 region: CASTPGDRHGYTF. The CDR3 DNA reads as TGTGCCAGCACCCCGGGGGATAGACATGGCTACACCTTC. The V and J genes are TRBV6-1 and TRBJ1-2, with D perhaps matching TRBD1 (5 bases). Germline CDR1 reads MNHNS; CDR2 reads SASEGT. The CDR3 totals 13 residues. V was shortened by 7 bases and J by 6 bases, with 15 bases between the two germline ends.

This sequence joins TRBV6-5 and TRBJ2-7; D uncertain. The CDR3 loop spans 15 amino acids. Germline V gene lookup returns CDR1 MNHEY and CDR2 SVGAGI. The V end lost 1 base, the J end lost 0 bases, and 10 bases lay between the germline ends. The CDR3 is CASSYYLGSSYEQYF. The CDR3, as DNA: TGTGCCAGCAGTTACTACTTGGGAAGCTCCTACGAGCAGTACTTC.

This clonotype appeared a single time. The V and J genes are TRBV23-1 and TRBJ1-5; perhaps TRBD1 as D (5 bases). TRBV23-1 is an ORF, and what it does is uncertain. CDR3 length: 14 residues. V lost 3 bases to trimming and J lost 6 bases, with 12 bases between them. CDR3 loop: CASSHPIRGQPQHF. CDR3 DNA: TGCGCCAGCAGTCACCCTATTAGGGGTCAGCCCCAGCATTTT.

This clonotype was recorded a few times. CDR3 DNA: TGTGCCAGTATACAAGACGGGATGGTTGGCTACACCTTC. This gives the protein CASIQDGMVGYTF. This rearrangement joins TRBV19 to TRBJ1-2; D remains ambiguous. Germline CDR1 is LNHDA and CDR2 is SQIVND (reference sequence). This CDR3 has 13 residues. Trimming took 7 bases from V and 7 from J, leaving 16 bases between them.

The V gene is TRBV20-1, the J gene TRBJ1-5, with D maybe TRBD1 (6 bases). This CDR3 has 14 amino acids. Trimming cost V 1 base and J 5 bases, with 12 bases left between them. Germline lookup yields CDR1 DFQATT and CDR2 SNEGSKA (reference sequence). CDR3 sequence: CSARVSQGDQPQHF. CDR3 coding DNA: TGCAGTGCTAGAGTCTCACAGGGTGATCAGCCCCAGCATTTT.

The chain has TRBV24-1 and TRBJ2-3; a weak D match, TRBD1 (5 bases). The germline gives CDR1 KGHDR, CDR2 SFDVKD. Trimming took off 3 bases at V and 5 bases at J, with 14 bases between the two ends. CDR3 length: 15 amino acids. CDR3 sequence (DNA): TGTGCCACCAGTGATAAGACAGAACCCCTAGATACGCAGTATTTT. This encodes CATSDKTEPLDTQYF.

In this sample, this clonotype turned up a few times. The V and J genes are TRBV7-2 and TRBJ1-2; D is ambiguous. Germline-derived CDR1 and CDR2 are SGHTA and FQGNSA. Trimming removed 5 bases at V and 4 bases at J, with 11 bases between. There are 13 residues in the CDR3. CDR3 sequence: CASSRGTSYGYTF. CDR3 in DNA: TGTGCCAGCAGCCGAGGAACCAGCTATGGCTACACCTTC.

This clonotype was picked up a small number of times. CDR3 in amino acids: CSATQGRGTQYF. CDR3 DNA: TGCAGTGCTACACAGGGGAGGGGGACCCAGTACTTC. The chain couples TRBV20-1 to TRBJ2-5; D is perhaps TRBD1 or TRBD2 (7 bases each). This CDR3 has 12 residues. Trimming cost V 4 bases and J 7 bases, with 13 bases left between them. Germline V CDR1 and CDR2: DFQATT, SNEGSKA (reference sequence).

This rearrangement joins TRBV20-1 to TRBJ1-2, with D uncertain. The CDR3 has 13 residues. CDR1 and CDR2 from the germline V gene are DFQATT and SNEGSKA (reference sequence). The V end was cut by 1 base, the J end by 6 bases, with 12 bases between. The CDR3 DNA is TGCAGTGCTAGAGGTATGAGATGGAATGGCTACACCTTC. Translating it yields CSARGMRWNGYTF.

This chain joins TRBV5-1 and TRBJ2-5, with 8 bases matching TRBD2. The V gene end was trimmed by 4 bases and the J gene end by 2 bases; junction bases not matched to a gene: 10. The germline CDR1 and CDR2 sequences are SGHRS and YFSETQ. The length of the CDR3 is 16 residues. CDR3 sequence reads: CASSPTIAGLQETQYF. In DNA form, the CDR3 reads TGCGCCAGCAGCCCCACGATAGCGGGGTTACAAGAGACCCAGTACTTC.

This clonotype turned up a few times. The rearrangement joins TRBV20-1 to TRBJ1-2, with 7 positions matching TRBD1. Germline CDR1 reads DFQATT; CDR2 reads SNEGSKA (reference sequence). Germline trimming cut 0 bases from V and 0 bases from J; bases unmatched to any gene: 7. This CDR3 has 16 amino acids. CDR3 residues: CSARDEGQPANYGYTF. As DNA, the CDR3 is TGCAGTGCTAGAGATGAGGGACAGCCAGCTAACTATGGCTACACCTTC.

This clonotype is categorized as medium-sized (0.01 to 0.1%). J is TRBJ2-1 and V is TRBV7-9, with a weak D call TRBD1 (6 bases). Trimming removed 4 bases at V and 3 bases at J, with 13 bases between. Germline lookup yields CDR1 SEHNR and CDR2 FQNEAQ (reference sequence). CDR3 length: 15 residues. CDR3 nucleotides: TGTGCCAGCAGCTGGACAGCCGGTTACTACAATGAGCAGTTCTTC. Encoded protein: CASSWTAGYYNEQFF.

The gene calls are TRBV20-1 and TRBJ1-2; no definite D call. V lost 3 bases and J lost 5, with 7 bases in between. The CDR3 sequence is 11 residues long. Germline V gene data show CDR1 as DFQATT and CDR2 as SNEGSKA (reference sequence). The CDR3 is CSARLRYGYTF. The CDR3 DNA reads as TGCAGTGCTAGGTTGAGATATGGCTACACCTTC.

The chain is built from TRBV20-1 and TRBJ2-7; tentative D call: TRBD2 (6 bases). Germline-derived CDR1 and CDR2 are DFQATT and SNEGSKA (reference sequence). The CDR3 runs to 13 residues. Trimming removed 3 bases from V and 3 bases from J, with 12 bases in between. The CDR3, as DNA: TGCAGTGCTAGTGAGCGGGCCAACTACGAGCAGTACTTC. Translation gives CSASERANYEQYF.

This chain links TRBV7-9 with TRBJ2-5; a weak D match, TRBD1 (7 bases). There are 13 residues in the CDR3. Trimming cost V 6 bases and J 5 bases, with 13 bases left between them. Germline CDR1 is SEHNR and CDR2 is FQNEAQ (reference sequence). The CDR3 coding sequence is TGTGCCAGCAGGCCCAGGGGGAGGGAGACCCAGTACTTC. Protein product: CASRPRGRETQYF.

V is TRBV7-9 and J is TRBJ2-3, with 8 bases fitting TRBD1. With 5 bases clipped from V and 4 bases from J, the junction kept 5 bases outside the gene matches. Germline V lookup: CDR1 SEHNR, CDR2 FQNEAQ (reference sequence). CDR3 length: 14 residues. CDR3 sequence: CASSLGQAADTQYF. The CDR3 DNA follows: TGTGCCAGCAGCCTGGGACAGGCTGCAGATACGCAGTATTTT.